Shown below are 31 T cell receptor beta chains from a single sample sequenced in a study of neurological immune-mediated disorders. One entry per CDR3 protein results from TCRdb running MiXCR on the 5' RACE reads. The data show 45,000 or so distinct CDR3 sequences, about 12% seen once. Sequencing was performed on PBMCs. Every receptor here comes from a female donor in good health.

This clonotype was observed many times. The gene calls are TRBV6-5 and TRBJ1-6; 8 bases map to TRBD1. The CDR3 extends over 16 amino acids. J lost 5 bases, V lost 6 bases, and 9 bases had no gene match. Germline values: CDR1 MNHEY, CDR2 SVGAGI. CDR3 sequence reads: CASRTTQGADNSPLHF. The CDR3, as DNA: TGTGCCAGCAGAACAACCCAGGGGGCTGATAATTCACCCCTCCACTTT.

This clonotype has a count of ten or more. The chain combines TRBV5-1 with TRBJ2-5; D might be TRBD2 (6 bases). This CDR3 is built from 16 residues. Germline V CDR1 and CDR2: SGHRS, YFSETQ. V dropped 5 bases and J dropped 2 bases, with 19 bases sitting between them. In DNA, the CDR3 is TGCGCCAGCAGGGGACTGGACGGGGCGAGACAAGAGACCCAGTACTTC. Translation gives CASRGLDGARQETQYF. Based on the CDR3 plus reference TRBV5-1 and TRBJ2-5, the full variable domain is KAGVTQTPRYLIKTRGQQVTLSCSPISGHRSVSWYQQTPGQGLQFLFEYFSETQRNKGNFPGRFSGRQFSNSRSEMNVSTLELGDSALYLCASRGLDGARQETQYFGPGTRLLVL.

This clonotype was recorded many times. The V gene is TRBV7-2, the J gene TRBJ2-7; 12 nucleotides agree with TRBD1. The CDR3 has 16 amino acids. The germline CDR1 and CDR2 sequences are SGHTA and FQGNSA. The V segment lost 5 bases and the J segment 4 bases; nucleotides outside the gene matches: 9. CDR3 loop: CASSRGGQGAGYEQYF. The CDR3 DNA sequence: TGTGCCAGCAGCAGGGGGGGACAGGGGGCAGGTTACGAGCAGTACTTC.

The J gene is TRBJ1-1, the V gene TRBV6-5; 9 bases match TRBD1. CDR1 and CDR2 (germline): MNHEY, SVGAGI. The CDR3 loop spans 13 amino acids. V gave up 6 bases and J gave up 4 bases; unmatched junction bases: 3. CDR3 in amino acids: CASRPTGGTEAFF. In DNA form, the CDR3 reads TGTGCCAGCAGGCCGACAGGGGGCACTGAAGCTTTCTTT.

This CDR3 reads CASSIVAGDNEQFF. CDR3 DNA: TGCGCCAGCAGCATAGTAGCGGGAGACAATGAGCAGTTCTTC. The rearrangement joins TRBV5-1 to TRBJ2-1; 9 nucleotides align to TRBD2. In germline, CDR1 is SGHRS, CDR2 YFSETQ. This CDR3 is built from 14 residues. V was pared by 4 bases and J by 5 bases, with 4 bases of the junction left unmatched. The whole variable domain, filled in from reference TRBV5-1 and TRBJ2-1, reads KAGVTQTPRYLIKTRGQQVTLSCSPISGHRSVSWYQQTPGQGLQFLFEYFSETQRNKGNFPGRFSGRQFSNSRSEMNVSTLELGDSALYLCASSIVAGDNEQFFGPGTRLTVL.

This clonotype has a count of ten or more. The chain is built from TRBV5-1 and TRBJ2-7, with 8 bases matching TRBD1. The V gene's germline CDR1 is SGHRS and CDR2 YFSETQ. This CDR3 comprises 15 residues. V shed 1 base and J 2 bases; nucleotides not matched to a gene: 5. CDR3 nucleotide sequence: TGCGCCAGCAGCTTGACCGGGACAGGTCCCTACGAGCAGTACTTC. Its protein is CASSLTGTGPYEQYF.

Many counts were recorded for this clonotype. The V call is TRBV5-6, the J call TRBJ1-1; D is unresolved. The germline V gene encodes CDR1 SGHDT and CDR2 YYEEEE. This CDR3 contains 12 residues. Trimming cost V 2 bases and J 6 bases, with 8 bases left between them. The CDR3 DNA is TGTGCCAGCAGCTTATGGCGGGCTGAAGCTTTCTTT. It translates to CASSLWRAEAFF.

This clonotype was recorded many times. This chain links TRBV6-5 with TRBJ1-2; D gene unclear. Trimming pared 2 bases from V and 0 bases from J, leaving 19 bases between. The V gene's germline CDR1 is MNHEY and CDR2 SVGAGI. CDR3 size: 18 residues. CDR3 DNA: TGTGCCAGCAGTTACGCGACTGTATACACGGACTCTAACTATGGCTACACCTTC. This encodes CASSYATVYTDSNYGYTF.

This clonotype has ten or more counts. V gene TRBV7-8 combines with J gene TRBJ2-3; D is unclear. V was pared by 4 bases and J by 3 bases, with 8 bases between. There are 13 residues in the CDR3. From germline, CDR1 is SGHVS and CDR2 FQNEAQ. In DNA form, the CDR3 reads TGTGCCAGCAGCTCGCAGTGGACAGATACGCAGTATTTT. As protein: CASSSQWTDTQYF.

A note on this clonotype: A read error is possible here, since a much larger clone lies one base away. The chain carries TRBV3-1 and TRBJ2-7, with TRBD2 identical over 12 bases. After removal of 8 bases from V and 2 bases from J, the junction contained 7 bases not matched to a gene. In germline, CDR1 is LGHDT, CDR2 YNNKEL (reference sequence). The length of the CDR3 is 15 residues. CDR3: CASGRGLAGPYEQYF. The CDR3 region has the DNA TGTGCCAGCGGCCGAGGACTAGCGGGACCCTACGAGCAGTACTTC.

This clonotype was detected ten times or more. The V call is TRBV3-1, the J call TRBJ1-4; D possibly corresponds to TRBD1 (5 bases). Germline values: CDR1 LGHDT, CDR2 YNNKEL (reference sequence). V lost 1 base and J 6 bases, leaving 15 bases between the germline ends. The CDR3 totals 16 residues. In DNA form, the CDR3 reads TGTGCCAGCAGCCAAGCAGGGACCCTTCGGGATGAAAAACTGTTTTTT. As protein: CASSQAGTLRDEKLFF.

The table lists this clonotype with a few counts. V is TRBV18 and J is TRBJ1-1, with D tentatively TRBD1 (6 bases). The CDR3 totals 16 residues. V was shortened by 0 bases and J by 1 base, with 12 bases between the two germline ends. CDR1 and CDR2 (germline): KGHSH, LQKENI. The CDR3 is CASSPPQGSRNTEAFF. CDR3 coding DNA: TGTGCCAGCTCACCACCACAGGGATCGCGGAACACTGAAGCTTTCTTT.

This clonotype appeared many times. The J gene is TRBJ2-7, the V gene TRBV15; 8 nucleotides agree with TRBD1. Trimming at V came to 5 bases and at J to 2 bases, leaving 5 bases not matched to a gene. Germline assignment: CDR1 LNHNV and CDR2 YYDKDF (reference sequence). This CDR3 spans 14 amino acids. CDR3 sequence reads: CATSPRQGTYEQYF. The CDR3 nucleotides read TGTGCCACCAGCCCTCGACAGGGGACCTACGAGCAGTACTTC. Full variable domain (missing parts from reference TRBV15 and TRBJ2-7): DAMVIQNPRYQVTQFGKPVTLSCSQTLNHNVMYWYQQKSSQAPKLLFHYYDKDFNNEADTPDNFQSRRPNTSFCFLDIRSPGLGDTAMYLCATSPRQGTYEQYFGPGTRLTVT.

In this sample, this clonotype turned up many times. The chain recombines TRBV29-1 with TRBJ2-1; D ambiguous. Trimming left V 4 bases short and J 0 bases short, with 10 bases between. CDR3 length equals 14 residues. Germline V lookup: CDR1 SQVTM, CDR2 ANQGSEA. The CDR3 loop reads CSVVKESSYNEQFF. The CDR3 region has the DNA TGCAGCGTTGTGAAGGAGAGCTCCTACAATGAGCAGTTCTTC.

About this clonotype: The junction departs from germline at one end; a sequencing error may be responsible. The CDR3 sequence: CASGQDRGYVEAFF. The CDR3 coding sequence is TGTGCCAGCGGCCAGGATAGGGGGTACGTTGAAGCTTTCTTT. The chain employs TRBV3-1 and TRBJ1-1; perhaps TRBD1 as D (6 bases). Germline lookup yields CDR1 LGHDT and CDR2 YNNKEL (reference sequence). This CDR3 is built from 14 residues.

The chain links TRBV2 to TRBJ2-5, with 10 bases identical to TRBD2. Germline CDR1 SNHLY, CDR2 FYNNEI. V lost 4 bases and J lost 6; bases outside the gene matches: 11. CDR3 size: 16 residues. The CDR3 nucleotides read TGTGCCAGCAGTGTTAGCGGGAGGAAGGGGACCAAGACCCAGTACTTC. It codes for CASSVSGRKGTKTQYF.

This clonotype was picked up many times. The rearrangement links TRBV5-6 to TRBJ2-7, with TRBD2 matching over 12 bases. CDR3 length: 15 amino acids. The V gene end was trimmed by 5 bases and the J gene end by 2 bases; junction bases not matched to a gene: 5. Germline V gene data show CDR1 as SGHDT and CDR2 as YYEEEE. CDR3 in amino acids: CASREGLAGAYEQYF. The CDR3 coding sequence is TGTGCCAGCAGGGAGGGACTAGCGGGCGCCTACGAGCAGTACTTC.

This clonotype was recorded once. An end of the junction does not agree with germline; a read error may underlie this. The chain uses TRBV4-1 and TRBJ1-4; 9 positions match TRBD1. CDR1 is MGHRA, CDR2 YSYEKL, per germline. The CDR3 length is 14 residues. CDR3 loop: CANSQGQGNEKLLF. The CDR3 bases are TGCGCCAACAGCCAGGGACAGGGAAATGAAAAACTGCTTTTT.

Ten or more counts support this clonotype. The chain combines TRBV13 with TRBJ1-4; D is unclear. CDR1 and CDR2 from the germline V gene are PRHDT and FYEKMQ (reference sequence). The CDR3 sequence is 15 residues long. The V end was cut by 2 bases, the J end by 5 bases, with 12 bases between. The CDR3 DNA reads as TGTGCCAGCAGCTTATCCGGGCAGCCGAATGAAAAACTGTTTTTT. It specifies CASSLSGQPNEKLFF.

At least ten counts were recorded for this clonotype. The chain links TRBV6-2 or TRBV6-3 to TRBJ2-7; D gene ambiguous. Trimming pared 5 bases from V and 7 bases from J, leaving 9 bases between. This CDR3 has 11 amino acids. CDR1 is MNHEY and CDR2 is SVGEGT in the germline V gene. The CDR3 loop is CASSTHEEQYF. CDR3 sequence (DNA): TGTGCCAGCAGTACCCACGAGGAGCAGTACTTC.

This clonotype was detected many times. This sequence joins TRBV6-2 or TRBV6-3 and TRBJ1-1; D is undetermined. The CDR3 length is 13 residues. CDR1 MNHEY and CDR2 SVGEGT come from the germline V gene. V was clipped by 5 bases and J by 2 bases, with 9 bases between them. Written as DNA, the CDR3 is TGTGCCAGCAGTCTAGGACCCAACACTGAAGCTTTCTTT. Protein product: CASSLGPNTEAFF.

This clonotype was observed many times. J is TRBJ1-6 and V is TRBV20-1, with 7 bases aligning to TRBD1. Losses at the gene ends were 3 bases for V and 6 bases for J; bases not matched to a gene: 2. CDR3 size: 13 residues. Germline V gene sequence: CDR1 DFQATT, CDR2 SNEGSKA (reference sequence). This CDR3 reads CSARYRGNSPLHF. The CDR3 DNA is TGCAGTGCTAGGTACAGGGGTAATTCACCCCTCCACTTT.

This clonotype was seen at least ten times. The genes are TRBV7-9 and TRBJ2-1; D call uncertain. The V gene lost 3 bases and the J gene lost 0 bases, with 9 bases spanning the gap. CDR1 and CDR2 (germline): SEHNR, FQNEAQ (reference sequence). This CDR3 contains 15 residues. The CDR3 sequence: CASSFLLSSYNEQFF. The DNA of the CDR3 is TGTGCCAGCAGCTTCCTATTGAGCTCCTACAATGAGCAGTTCTTC. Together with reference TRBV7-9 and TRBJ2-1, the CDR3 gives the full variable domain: DTGVSQNPRHKITKRGQNVTFRCDPISEHNRLYWYRQTLGQGPEFLTYFQNEAQLEKSRLLSDRFSAERPKGSFSTLEIQRTEQGDSAMYLCASSFLLSSYNEQFFGPGTRLTVL.

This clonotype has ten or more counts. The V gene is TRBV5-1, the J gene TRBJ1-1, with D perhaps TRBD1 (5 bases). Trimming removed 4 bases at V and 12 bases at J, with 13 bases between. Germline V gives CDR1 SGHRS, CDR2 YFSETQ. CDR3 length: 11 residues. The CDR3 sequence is CASSRGWVPFF. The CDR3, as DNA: TGCGCCAGCAGCCGGGGCTGGGTCCCTTTCTTT.

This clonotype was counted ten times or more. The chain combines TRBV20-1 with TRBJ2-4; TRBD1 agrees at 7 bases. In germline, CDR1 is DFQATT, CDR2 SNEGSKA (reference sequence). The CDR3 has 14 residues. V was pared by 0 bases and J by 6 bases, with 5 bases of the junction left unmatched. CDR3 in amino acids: CSARETGLANIQYF. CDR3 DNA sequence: TGCAGTGCTAGAGAGACAGGGCTCGCAAACATTCAGTACTTC.

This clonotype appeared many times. The CDR3 here is CASSYSQGLVNTIYF. The DNA of the CDR3 is TGTGCCAGCAGTTACTCGCAGGGTCTGGTAAACACCATATATTTT. The genes are TRBV6-6 and TRBJ1-3; maybe TRBD1 (5 bases). Trimming left V 0 bases short and J 6 bases short, with 12 bases between. Looked up from germline, CDR1 is MNHNY and CDR2 is SVGAGI (reference sequence). The CDR3 contains 15 residues.

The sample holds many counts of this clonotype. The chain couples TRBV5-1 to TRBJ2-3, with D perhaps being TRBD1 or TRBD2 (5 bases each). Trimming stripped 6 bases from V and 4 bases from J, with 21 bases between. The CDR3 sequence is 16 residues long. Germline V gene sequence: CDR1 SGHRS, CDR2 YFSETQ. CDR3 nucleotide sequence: TGCGCCAGCAAAACGGGGCGACTTGTCCGGGCAGATACGCAGTATTTT. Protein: CASKTGRLVRADTQYF.

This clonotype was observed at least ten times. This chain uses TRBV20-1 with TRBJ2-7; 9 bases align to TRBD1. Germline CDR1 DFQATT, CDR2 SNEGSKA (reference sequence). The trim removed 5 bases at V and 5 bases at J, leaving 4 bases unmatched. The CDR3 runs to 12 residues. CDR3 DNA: TGCAGTGCTGCCAGGGACAGGGACGAGCAGTACTTC. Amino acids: CSAARDRDEQYF.

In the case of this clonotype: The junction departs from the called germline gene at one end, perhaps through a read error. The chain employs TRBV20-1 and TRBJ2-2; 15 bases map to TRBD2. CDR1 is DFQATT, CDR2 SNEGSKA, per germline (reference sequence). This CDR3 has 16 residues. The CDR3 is CSARTSGRALTGELCF. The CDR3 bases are TGCAGTGCGCGGACTAGCGGGAGGGCCTTGACTGGGGAGCTGTGTTTT.

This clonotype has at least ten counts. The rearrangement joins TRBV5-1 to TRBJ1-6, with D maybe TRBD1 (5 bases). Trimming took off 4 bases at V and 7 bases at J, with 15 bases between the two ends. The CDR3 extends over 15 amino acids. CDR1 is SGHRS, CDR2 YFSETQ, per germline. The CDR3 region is CASSIRDYGNSPLHF. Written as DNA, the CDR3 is TGCGCCAGCAGCATCCGGGACTATGGGAATTCACCCCTCCACTTT.

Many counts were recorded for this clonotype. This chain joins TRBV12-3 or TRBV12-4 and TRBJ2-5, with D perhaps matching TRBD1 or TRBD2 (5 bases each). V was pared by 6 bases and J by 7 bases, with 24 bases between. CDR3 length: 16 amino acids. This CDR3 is CASSPQGPRDRGTQYF. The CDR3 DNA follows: TGTGCCAGCAGCCCTCAGGGACCTCGAGACCGGGGGACCCAGTACTTC.